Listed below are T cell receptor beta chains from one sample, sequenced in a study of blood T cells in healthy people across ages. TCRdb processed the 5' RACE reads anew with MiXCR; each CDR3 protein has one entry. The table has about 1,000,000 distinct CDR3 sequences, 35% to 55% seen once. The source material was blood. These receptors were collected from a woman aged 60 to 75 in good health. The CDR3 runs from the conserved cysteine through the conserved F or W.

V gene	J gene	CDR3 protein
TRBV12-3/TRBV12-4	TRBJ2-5	CASSVGLPKETQYF
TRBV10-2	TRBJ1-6	CASTGTDNSPLHF
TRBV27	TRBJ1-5	CASSLSPVVNQPQHF
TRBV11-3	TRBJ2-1	CASSLVGVGGRENEQFF
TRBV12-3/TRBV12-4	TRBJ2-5	CASSRTAGGETQYF
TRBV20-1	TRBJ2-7	CSARDSERENYEQYF
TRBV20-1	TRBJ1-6	CSASHGQGGNSPLHF
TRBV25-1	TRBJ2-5	CVSSELAGQETQYF
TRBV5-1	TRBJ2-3	CASSPTSGRSGTDTQYF
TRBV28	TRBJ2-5	CASQWSGRKNEQYF
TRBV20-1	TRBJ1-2	CSAREDSYGYTF
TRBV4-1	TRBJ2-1	CASSQGVRASGLNEQFF
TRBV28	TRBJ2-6	CASGDGVSGANVLTF
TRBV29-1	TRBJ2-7	CSVEGIAGTTSWEQYF
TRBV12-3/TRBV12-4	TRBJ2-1	CASSLAGGPSGEQFF
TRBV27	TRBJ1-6	CASSLILPGSPLHF
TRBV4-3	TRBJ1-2	CASSRGTASYGYTF
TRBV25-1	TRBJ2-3	CASSGQGKTTDTQYF
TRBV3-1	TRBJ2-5	CASSQPAGGQYF
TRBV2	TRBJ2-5	CASSEDRGPGETQYF
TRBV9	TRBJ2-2	CASSVEDSPFTGELFF
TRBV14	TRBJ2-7	CASSQADRGREQYF
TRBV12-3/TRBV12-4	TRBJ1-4	CASSINGWEKLFF
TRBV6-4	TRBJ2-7	CASSYTRGQDSYEQYF
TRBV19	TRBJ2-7	CASRSLGVGEYEQYF
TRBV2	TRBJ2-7	CASKMDVAYEQYF
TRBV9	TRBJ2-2	CASSVPGTSGNTGELFF
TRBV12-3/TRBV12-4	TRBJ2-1	CASSLAQVGTSGQFF
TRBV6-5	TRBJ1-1	CASSYSTLRGRDTEAFF
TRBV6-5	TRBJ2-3	CASSITRTSMDTQYF
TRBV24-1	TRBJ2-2	CATSALPNTGELFF
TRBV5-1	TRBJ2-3	CASSLRHPSTDTQYF
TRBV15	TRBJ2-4	CATSRDRAGGDIQYF
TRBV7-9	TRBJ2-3	CASGVVGQGTVQDTQYF
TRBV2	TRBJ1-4	CASRARTGGTEKLFF
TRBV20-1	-	CSAPAGTSGRKYEQYF
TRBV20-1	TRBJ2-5	CSASKGEETQYF
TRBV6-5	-	CASSAPDVRDEQFF
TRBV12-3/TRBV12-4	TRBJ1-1	CASRRTGAIEAFF